The 32 T cell receptor beta chains below were found in one sample sequenced in a study of T cell changes during pregnancy in multiple sclerosis (dated by TCRdb to about 2019). Library method: the immunoSEQ multiplex PCR assay. TCRdb's version of the immuneACCESS table is confined to in-frame rearrangements and falls short of the full clone set. An unresolved V gene accounts for under half of the shortfall where checked; the remainder is of unknown origin. The sample table lists more than 35,000 clones, 88% of them with a count of one. About 6% of the sample is taken by the ten largest. The input for sequencing was CD8+ T cells from peripheral blood mononuclear cells, taken after pregnancy. The receptors derive from a female donor in good health, enrolled as a control in a pregnancy study.

The table lists this clone with a count of one. This chain links TRBV18 with TRBJ1-4; D remains unclear. There are 14 residues in the CDR3. CDR1 is KGHSH and CDR2 is LQKENI in the germline V gene. Trimming left V 6 bases short and J 5 bases short, with 13 bases between. The CDR3 loop reads CASSPERRNEKLFF. DNA for the CDR3: TGTGCCAGCTCCCCGGAGAGAAGAAATGAAAAACTGTTTTTT. The full variable domain, with the rest looked up from reference TRBV18 and TRBJ1-4, is NAGVMQNPRHLVRRRGQEARLRCSPMKGHSHVYWYRQLPEEGLKFMVYLQKENIIDESGMPKERFSAEFPKEGPSILRIQQVVRGDSAAYFCASSPERRNEKLFFGSGTQLSVL.

The chain employs TRBV13 and TRBJ2-5; TRBD1 is a possible D gene (6 bases). The CDR3 is 14 residues long. The V and J ends lost 1 base and 3 bases respectively, with 9 bases between them. Germline V gene lookup returns CDR1 PRHDT and CDR2 FYEKMQ (reference sequence). The CDR3 DNA reads TGTGCCAGCAGCTTAGCGGACAGCAAAGAGACCCAGTACTTC. Translated, it gives CASSLADSKETQYF.

In DNA form, the CDR3 reads TGTGCCAGCAGCGTTAATACCGGGGAGCTGTTTTTT. It yields the protein CASSVNTGELFF. The chain couples TRBV9 to TRBJ2-2; D ambiguous. Trimming cost V 2 bases and J 5 bases, with 4 bases left between them. This CDR3 comprises 12 residues. Germline V gene lookup returns CDR1 SGDLS and CDR2 YYNGEE. The whole variable domain, filled in from reference TRBV9 and TRBJ2-2, reads DSGVTQTPKHLITATGQRVTLRCSPRSGDLSVYWYQQSLDQGLQFLIQYYNGEERAKGNILERFSAQQFPDLHSELNLSSLELGDSALYFCASSVNTGELFFGEGSRLTVL.

The chain joins TRBV27 to TRBJ1-2, with unresolved D. Trimming stripped 2 bases from V and 4 bases from J, with 8 bases between. The CDR3 is 13 residues long. The germline CDR1 and CDR2 sequences are MNHEY and SMNVEV (reference sequence). CDR3 amino acids: CASSLGQTYGYTF. The DNA for the CDR3 is TGTGCCAGCAGTTTAGGGCAGACCTATGGCTACACCTTC.

The chain uses TRBV4-2 and TRBJ1-4; the match to TRBD1 covers 10 bases. The CDR3 has 16 amino acids. Germline V gene sequence: CDR1 LGHNA, CDR2 YNFKEQ. Trimming cost V 1 base and J 6 bases; bases outside gene matches: 5. CDR3 DNA sequence: TGTGCCAGCAGCCAAGTTATGGGGACAGGGGATGAAAAACTGTTTTTT. Translating it yields CASSQVMGTGDEKLFF.

This chain uses TRBV4-3 with TRBJ2-7, with D unclear. The CDR3 totals 15 residues. Germline CDR1 LGHNA, CDR2 YSLEER. Trimming stripped 0 bases from V and 2 bases from J, with 11 bases between. CDR3 residues: CASSQDLFEAYEQYF. Here the CDR3 DNA reads TGCGCCAGCAGCCAAGATCTATTTGAGGCCTACGAGCAGTACTTC.

The V call is TRBV5-1, the J call TRBJ1-1; D ambiguous. The CDR3 runs 11 residues. The germline gives CDR1 SGHRS, CDR2 YFSETQ. V gave up 5 bases and J gave up 6 bases, with 8 bases separating them. The CDR3 DNA sequence: TGCGCCAGCAGATCGGGTCCTGAAGCTTTCTTT. It codes for CASRSGPEAFF.

This rearrangement joins TRBV4-3 to TRBJ1-1, with D unresolved. Trimming stripped 4 bases from V and 0 bases from J, with 6 bases between. Per the germline V gene, CDR1 is LGHNA and CDR2 is YSLEER. The CDR3 runs 13 residues. The CDR3 DNA follows: TGCGCCAGCAGCCGGGCAATGAACACTGAAGCTTTCTTT. Encoded protein: CASSRAMNTEAFF.

The rearrangement uses TRBV11-2 and TRBJ2-3; 11 bases align to TRBD1. Germline trimming cut 1 base from V and 4 bases from J; bases unmatched to any gene: 1. The germline CDR1 and CDR2 sequences are SGHAT and FQNNGV. The CDR3 extends over 15 amino acids. In DNA, the CDR3 is TGTGCCAGCAGCTTAGGGACAGGGGGCCCAGATACGCAGTATTTT. This translates into CASSLGTGGPDTQYF. The whole variable domain, filled in from reference TRBV11-2 and TRBJ2-3, reads EAGVAQSPRYKIIEKRQSVAFWCNPISGHATLYWYQQILGQGPKLLIQFQNNGVVDDSQLPKDRFSAERLKGVDSTLKIQPAKLEDSAVYLCASSLGTGGPDTQYFGPGTRLTVL.

The chain links TRBV28 to TRBJ1-1; D not resolved. Germline V CDR1 and CDR2: MDHEN, SYDVKM. V lost 3 bases and J 3 bases, leaving 11 bases between the germline ends. This CDR3 is 14 amino acids long. The CDR3 DNA is TGTGCCAGCAGTTTTCCAGCCGGGGACACTGAAGCTTTCTTT. Encoded protein: CASSFPAGDTEAFF.

The gene calls are TRBV25-1 and TRBJ1-1, with no clear D. The germline V gene encodes CDR1 MGHDK and CDR2 SYGVNS. The CDR3 runs to 11 residues. V was clipped by 9 bases and J by 4 bases, with 9 bases between them. The CDR3, as DNA: TGTGCCAGTCATGCCGGCACTGAAGCTTTCTTT. This translates into CASHAGTEAFF.

The rearrangement uses TRBV28 and TRBJ2-7, with D hard to call. CDR1 is MDHEN, CDR2 SYDVKM, per germline. CDR3 length: 12 amino acids. V lost 5 bases and J lost 2, with 7 bases in between. The CDR3 DNA reads as TGTGCCAGCAGTCCCTATCCCTACGAGCAGTACTTC. Its translation is CASSPYPYEQYF. Complete variable domain (other parts from reference TRBV28 and TRBJ2-7): DVKVTQSSRYLVKRTGEKVFLECVQDMDHENMFWYRQDPGLGLRLIYFSYDVKMKEKGDIPEGYSVSREKKERFSLILESASTNQTSMYLCASSPYPYEQYFGPGTRLTVT.

The genes are TRBV6-5 and TRBJ2-7; TRBD1 matches 7 bases. Trimming removed 5 bases from V and 3 bases from J; junction bases left unmatched: 7. CDR1 is MNHEY, CDR2 SVGAGI, per germline. This CDR3 comprises 14 residues. CDR3 region: CASSQRDSFYEQYF. The CDR3 DNA is TGTGCCAGCAGTCAAAGGGACAGTTTCTACGAGCAGTACTTC.

The V and J genes are TRBV9 and TRBJ2-7, with a possible D match to TRBD2 (6 bases). CDR1 is SGDLS, CDR2 YYNGEE, per germline. V gave up 3 bases and J gave up 6 bases, with 19 bases separating them. CDR3 length: 15 amino acids. The CDR3 nucleotides are TGTGCCAGCAGCGAAGGTCCGCTCGGGGGTTCCGAGCAGTACTTC. Amino acids: CASSEGPLGGSEQYF. Full variable domain (remainder filled in from reference TRBV9 and TRBJ2-7): DSGVTQTPKHLITATGQRVTLRCSPRSGDLSVYWYQQSLDQGLQFLIQYYNGEERAKGNILERFSAQQFPDLHSELNLSSLELGDSALYFCASSEGPLGGSEQYFGPGTRLTVT.

V is TRBV18 and J is TRBJ1-4, with D unclear. The CDR3 consists of 15 residues. The germline V gene has CDR1 KGHSH and CDR2 LQKENI. Trimming removed 0 bases from V and 8 bases from J, with 13 bases in between. CDR3 loop: CASSPPGSAGEKLFF. CDR3 coding DNA: TGTGCCAGCTCACCACCCGGCTCAGCCGGGGAAAAACTGTTTTTT.

V and J are TRBV4-2 and TRBJ2-5; 7 positions match TRBD1. Germline V CDR1 and CDR2: LGHNA, YNFKEQ. This CDR3 has 14 residues. V shed 2 bases and J 5 bases; nucleotides not matched to a gene: 5. The chain's CDR3 is CASSQLTGDETQYF. Here the CDR3 DNA reads TGTGCCAGCAGCCAACTCACAGGGGACGAGACCCAGTACTTC.

This chain uses TRBV27 with TRBJ2-1; 8 nucleotides line up with TRBD1. The CDR3 consists of 16 residues. The junction had 9 bases not matched to a gene; V was cut back by 0 bases and J by 8 bases. In germline, CDR1 is MNHEY, CDR2 SMNVEV (reference sequence). As DNA, the CDR3 is TGTGCCAGCAGTTTATCTGGCAGGGGGCATCGCGATGAGCAGTTCTTC. This sequence encodes CASSLSGRGHRDEQFF.

This clone was seen more than once but under ten times. V is TRBV7-9 and J is TRBJ1-2; 12 nucleotides align to TRBD1. Losses at the gene ends were 5 bases for V and 0 bases for J; bases not matched to a gene: 7. Germline CDR1 SEHNR, CDR2 FQNEAQ (reference sequence). CDR3 length: 17 residues. CDR3 protein: CASSPRDRGPSNYGYTF. As DNA, the CDR3 is TGTGCCAGCAGCCCCCGGGACAGGGGGCCCTCTAACTATGGCTACACCTTC.

The chain combines TRBV10-3 with TRBJ1-2; TRBD1 might be the D (5 bases). With 8 bases removed from V and 8 bases from J, the gap between germline ends came to 15 bases. Germline CDR1 and CDR2: ENHRY and SYGVKD. This CDR3 region has 12 residues. CDR3 DNA: TGTGCCATCGGGGCGGGGGAGTCGGGCTACACCTTC. Its translation is CAIGAGESGYTF.

This chain connects TRBV10-2 to TRBJ1-6, with 9 bases matching TRBD1. CDR3 length: 15 amino acids. CDR1 and CDR2 (germline): WSHSY, SAAADI. V was clipped by 6 bases and J by 11 bases; unmatched bases: 11. This chain's CDR3 is CASSEAGTGPPPLHF. CDR3 in DNA: TGCGCCAGCAGCGAAGCCGGGACAGGGCCCCCACCCCTCCACTTT.

The rearrangement joins TRBV4-3 to TRBJ2-2; 7 positions match TRBD1. The CDR3 is 20 amino acids. V was pared by 2 bases and J by 0 bases, with 15 bases of the junction left unmatched. Per the germline V gene, CDR1 is LGHNA and CDR2 is YSLEER. DNA for the CDR3: TGCGCCAGCAGCCAATCGACAGGGCCGCCGAGCGGCGCGAACACCGGGGAGCTGTTTTTT. Residues: CASSQSTGPPSGANTGELFF.

This clone was detected only once. The chain recombines TRBV4-3 with TRBJ2-7, with TRBD2 matching 8 bases. The CDR3 has 19 amino acids. CDR1 is LGHNA and CDR2 is YSLEER in the germline V gene. V was clipped by 0 bases and J by 3 bases; unmatched bases: 16. CDR3 DNA: TGCGCCAGCAGCCAAGAGCACTTGGGCTTACCGGGGGGGAACTACGAGCAGTACTTC. As protein: CASSQEHLGLPGGNYEQYF.

This clone was observed a single time. This chain joins TRBV5-6 and TRBJ2-2, with 10 positions matching TRBD2. J was trimmed by 1 base and V by 0 bases; bases with no gene match: 6. This CDR3 is built from 18 residues. Per the germline V gene, CDR1 is SGHDT and CDR2 is YYEEEE. This CDR3 reads CASSLALAGGWNTGELFF. The CDR3, as DNA: TGTGCCAGCAGCTTGGCGTTAGCGGGGGGCTGGAACACCGGGGAGCTGTTTTTT.

This chain links TRBV29-1 with TRBJ1-2, with 7 bases fitting TRBD1. The V gene end was trimmed by 6 bases and the J gene end by 7 bases; junction bases not matched to a gene: 8. In germline, CDR1 is SQVTM, CDR2 ANQGSEA. The CDR3 is 12 amino acids. In DNA, the CDR3 is TGCAGCGTAGAGGACAGGTCTCTTGGCTACACCTTC. Its protein is CSVEDRSLGYTF.

The chain carries TRBV7-2 and TRBJ2-7, with 8 bases aligning to TRBD2. This CDR3 has 14 amino acids. V shed 5 bases and J 6 bases; nucleotides not matched to a gene: 9. CDR1 is SGHTA, CDR2 FQGNSA, per germline. The chain's CDR3 is CASSLGAGGSEQYF. Here the CDR3 DNA reads TGTGCCAGCAGCCTAGGGGCGGGGGGCAGCGAGCAGTACTTC.

The rearrangement uses TRBV19 and TRBJ1-1; D might be TRBD1 (6 bases). The V end lost 9 bases, the J end lost 0 bases, and 11 bases lay between the germline ends. Looked up from germline, CDR1 is LNHDA and CDR2 is SQIVND (reference sequence). The CDR3 extends over 13 amino acids. CDR3 in DNA: TGTGCCAGCGGACAGTTCATGAACACTGAAGCTTTCTTT. The encoded protein is CASGQFMNTEAFF.

A single count supports this clone. This chain joins TRBV19 and TRBJ2-3; D uncertain. The CDR3 runs 15 residues. Trimming stripped 7 bases from V and 3 bases from J, with 17 bases between. Per the germline V gene, CDR1 is LNHDA and CDR2 is SQIVND (reference sequence). CDR3 DNA: TGTGCCAGTACGCAGGAATACATCTTAACAGATACGCAGTATTTT. Amino acid sequence: CASTQEYILTDTQYF.

The chain carries TRBV10-3 and TRBJ1-2, with 7 bases identical to TRBD1. This CDR3 comprises 15 residues. Trimming removed 2 bases from V and 7 bases from J; junction bases left unmatched: 10. Germline V gene lookup returns CDR1 ENHRY and CDR2 SYGVKD. The CDR3 nucleotides are TGTGCCATCAGTGAGGGCCTAGACAGGGATGTTGGCTACACCTTC. Residues: CAISEGLDRDVGYTF.

The CDR3 bases are TGTGCTAGTGGTTTGAACCCACAGGAAGCTTTCTTT. Residues: CASGLNPQEAFF. This chain joins TRBV12-5 and TRBJ1-1; D not resolved. This CDR3 region has 12 residues. Trimming pared 2 bases from V and 8 bases from J, leaving 9 bases between. Germline values: CDR1 LGHNT, CDR2 FRNRAP.

This chain connects TRBV6-4 to TRBJ2-2; a weak D match, TRBD1 (5 bases). Trimming shortened V by 0 bases and J by 6 bases, and 5 bases separated the two germline ends. This CDR3 has 13 amino acids. CDR1 MRHNA and CDR2 SNTAGT come from the germline V gene. The CDR3 DNA follows: TGTGCCAGCAGTGACTCAGGGGCCGGGGAGCTGTTTTTT. It encodes CASSDSGAGELFF.

This rearrangement joins TRBV18 to TRBJ2-7; 8 nucleotides align to TRBD1. Germline values: CDR1 KGHSH, CDR2 LQKENI. This CDR3 has 16 residues. The junction had 13 bases not matched to a gene; V was cut back by 9 bases and J by 0 bases. The CDR3 reads CASSMTTGQGSYEQYF. CDR3 nucleotide sequence: TGTGCCAGTTCCATGACGACTGGACAGGGCTCCTACGAGCAGTACTTC.

The chain combines TRBV4-3 with TRBJ1-1; the D gene is possibly TRBD1 (6 bases). This CDR3 spans 15 amino acids. Trimming removed 0 bases from V and 1 base from J, with 9 bases in between. The germline V gene encodes CDR1 LGHNA and CDR2 YSLEER. The CDR3 loop is CASSQELDRNTEAFF. As DNA, the CDR3 is TGCGCCAGCAGCCAAGAACTGGACAGGAACACTGAAGCTTTCTTT.